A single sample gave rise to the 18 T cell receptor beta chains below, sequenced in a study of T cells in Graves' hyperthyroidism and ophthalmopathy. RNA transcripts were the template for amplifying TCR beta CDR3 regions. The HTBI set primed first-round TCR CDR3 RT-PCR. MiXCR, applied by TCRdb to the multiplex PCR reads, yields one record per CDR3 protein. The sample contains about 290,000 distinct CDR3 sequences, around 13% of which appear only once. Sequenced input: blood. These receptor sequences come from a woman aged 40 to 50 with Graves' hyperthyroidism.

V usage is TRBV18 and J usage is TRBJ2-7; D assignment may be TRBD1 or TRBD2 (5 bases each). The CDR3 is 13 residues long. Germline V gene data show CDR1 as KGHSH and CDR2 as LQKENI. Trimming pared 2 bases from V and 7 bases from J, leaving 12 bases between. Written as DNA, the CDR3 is TGTGCCAGCTCACCAGGGACCGCGAGGGAGCAGTACTTC. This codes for CASSPGTAREQYF.

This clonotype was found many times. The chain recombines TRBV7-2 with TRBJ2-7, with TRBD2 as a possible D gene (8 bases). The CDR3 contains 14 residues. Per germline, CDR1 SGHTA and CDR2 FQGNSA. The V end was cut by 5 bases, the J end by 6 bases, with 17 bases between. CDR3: CASSPGGTRGEQYF. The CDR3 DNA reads TGTGCCAGCAGCCCAGGGGGGACTAGGGGCGAGCAGTACTTC.

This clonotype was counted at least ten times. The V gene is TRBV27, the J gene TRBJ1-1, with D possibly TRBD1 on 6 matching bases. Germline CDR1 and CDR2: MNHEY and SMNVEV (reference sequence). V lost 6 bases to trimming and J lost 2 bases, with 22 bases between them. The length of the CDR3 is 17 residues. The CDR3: CASSAVTQGKGNTEAFF. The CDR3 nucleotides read TGTGCCAGCAGCGCAGTCACTCAGGGGAAAGGAAACACTGAAGCTTTCTTT.

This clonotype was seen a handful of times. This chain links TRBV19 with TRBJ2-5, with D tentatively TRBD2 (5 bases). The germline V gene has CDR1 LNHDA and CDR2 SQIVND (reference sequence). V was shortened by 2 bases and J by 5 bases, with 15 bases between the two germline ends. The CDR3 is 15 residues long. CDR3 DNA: TGTGCCAGTAGTATATTGGGCCAGCCGGGGGAGACCCAGTACTTC. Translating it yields CASSILGQPGETQYF.

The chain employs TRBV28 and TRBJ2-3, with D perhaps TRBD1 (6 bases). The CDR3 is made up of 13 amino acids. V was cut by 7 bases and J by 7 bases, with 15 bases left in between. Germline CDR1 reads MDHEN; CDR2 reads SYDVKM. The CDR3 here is CASTRTALNTQYF. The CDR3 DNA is TGTGCCAGCACCCGGACAGCACTCAATACGCAGTATTTT.

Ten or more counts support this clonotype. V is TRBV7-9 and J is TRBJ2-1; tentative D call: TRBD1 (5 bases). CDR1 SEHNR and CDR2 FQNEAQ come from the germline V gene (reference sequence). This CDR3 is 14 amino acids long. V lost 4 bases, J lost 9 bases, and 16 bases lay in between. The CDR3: CASSSAWGAGEQFF. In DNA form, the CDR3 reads TGTGCCAGCAGCTCCGCGTGGGGCGCTGGTGAGCAGTTCTTC.

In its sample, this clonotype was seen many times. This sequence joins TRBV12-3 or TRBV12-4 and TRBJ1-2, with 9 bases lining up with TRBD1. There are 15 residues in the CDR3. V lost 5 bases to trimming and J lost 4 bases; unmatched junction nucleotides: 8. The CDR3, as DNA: TGTGCCAGCAGTCCCGGGACAGGGCCTTTCTATGGCTACACCTTC. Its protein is CASSPGTGPFYGYTF.

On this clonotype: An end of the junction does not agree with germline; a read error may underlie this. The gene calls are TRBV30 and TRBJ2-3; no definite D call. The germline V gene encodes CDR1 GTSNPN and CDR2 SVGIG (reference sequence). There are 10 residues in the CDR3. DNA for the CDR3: TGTGCATGGATCACAGATACGCAGTATTTT. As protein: CAWITDTQYF.

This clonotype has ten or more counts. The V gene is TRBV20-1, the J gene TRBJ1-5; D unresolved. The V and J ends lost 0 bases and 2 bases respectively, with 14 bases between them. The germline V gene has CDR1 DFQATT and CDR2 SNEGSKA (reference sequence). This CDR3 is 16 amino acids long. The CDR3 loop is CSAREARMGGNQPQHF. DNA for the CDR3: TGCAGTGCTAGAGAGGCACGGATGGGCGGCAATCAGCCCCAGCATTTT.

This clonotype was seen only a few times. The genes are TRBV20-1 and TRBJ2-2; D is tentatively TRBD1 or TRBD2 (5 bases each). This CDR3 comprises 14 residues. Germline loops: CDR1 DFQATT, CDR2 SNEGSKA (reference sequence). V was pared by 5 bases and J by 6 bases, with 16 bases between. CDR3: CSASYDLGAGELFF. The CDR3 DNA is TGCAGTGCTTCATACGACTTGGGGGCCGGGGAGCTGTTTTTT.

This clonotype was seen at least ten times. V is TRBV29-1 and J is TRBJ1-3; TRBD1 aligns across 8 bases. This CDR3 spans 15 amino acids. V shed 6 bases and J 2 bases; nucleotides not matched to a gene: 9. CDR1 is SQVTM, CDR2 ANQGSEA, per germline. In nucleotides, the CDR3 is TGCAGCGTCCAGGACAGGGACGCTCCTGGAAACACCATATATTTT. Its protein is CSVQDRDAPGNTIYF.

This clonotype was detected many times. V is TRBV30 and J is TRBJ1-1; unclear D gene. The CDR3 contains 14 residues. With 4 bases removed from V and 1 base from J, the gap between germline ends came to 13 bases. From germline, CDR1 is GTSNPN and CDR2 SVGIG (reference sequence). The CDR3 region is CAWTEDIENTEAFF. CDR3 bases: TGTGCCTGGACGGAGGATATCGAGAACACTGAAGCTTTCTTT. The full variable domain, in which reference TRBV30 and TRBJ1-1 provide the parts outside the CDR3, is SQTIHQWPATLVQPVGSPLSLECTVEGTSNPNLYWYRQAAGRGLQLLFYSVGIGQISSEVPQNLSASRPQDRQFILSSKKLLLSDSGFYLCAWTEDIENTEAFFGQGTRLTVV.

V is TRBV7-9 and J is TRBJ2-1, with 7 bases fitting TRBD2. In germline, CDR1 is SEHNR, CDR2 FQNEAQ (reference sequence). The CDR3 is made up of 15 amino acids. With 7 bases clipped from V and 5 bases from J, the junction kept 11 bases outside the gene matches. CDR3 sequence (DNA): TGTGCCAGCACCAGAAGAGGTCTAGCGGACAATGAGCAGTTCTTC. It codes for CASTRRGLADNEQFF.

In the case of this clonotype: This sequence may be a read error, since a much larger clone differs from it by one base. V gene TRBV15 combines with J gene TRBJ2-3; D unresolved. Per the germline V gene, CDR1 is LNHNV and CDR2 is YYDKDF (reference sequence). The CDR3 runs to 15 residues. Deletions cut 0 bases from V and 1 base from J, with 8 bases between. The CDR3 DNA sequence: TGTGCCACCAGCAGAGAGGGGTGCGGCACAGATACGCAGTATTTT. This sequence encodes CATSREGCGTDTQYF.

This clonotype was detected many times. The CDR3, as DNA: TGCGCCAGCAGCTTACTAGCGGCTAGCTCCTACAATGAGCAGTTCTTC. Translated: CASSLLAASSYNEQFF. This chain connects TRBV5-1 to TRBJ2-1; 8 bases map to TRBD2. Germline CDR1 reads SGHRS; CDR2 reads YFSETQ. The CDR3 length is 16 residues. With V trimmed by 2 bases and J by 0 bases, 4 bases remained unmatched. Supplemented by reference TRBV5-1 and TRBJ2-1, the full variable domain reads KAGVTQTPRYLIKTRGQQVTLSCSPISGHRSVSWYQQTPGQGLQFLFEYFSETQRNKGNFPGRFSGRQFSNSRSEMNVSTLELGDSALYLCASSLLAASSYNEQFFGPGTRLTVL.

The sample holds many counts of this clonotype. CDR3 in DNA: TGTGCCAGCTCCCAGGAGGGTCCTTTATCGGAGCAGTACTTC. This encodes CASSQEGPLSEQYF. The chain uses TRBV18 and TRBJ2-7; D might be TRBD2 (6 bases). Germline V CDR1 and CDR2: KGHSH, LQKENI. Trimming took 6 bases from V and 7 from J, leaving 19 bases between them. This CDR3 has 14 residues.

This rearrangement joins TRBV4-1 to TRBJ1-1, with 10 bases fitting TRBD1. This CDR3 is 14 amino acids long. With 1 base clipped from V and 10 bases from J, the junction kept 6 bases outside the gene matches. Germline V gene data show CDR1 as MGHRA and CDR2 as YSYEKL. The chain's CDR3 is CASSQGQGASGAFF. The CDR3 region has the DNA TGCGCCAGCAGCCAAGGACAGGGGGCGTCGGGAGCTTTCTTT.

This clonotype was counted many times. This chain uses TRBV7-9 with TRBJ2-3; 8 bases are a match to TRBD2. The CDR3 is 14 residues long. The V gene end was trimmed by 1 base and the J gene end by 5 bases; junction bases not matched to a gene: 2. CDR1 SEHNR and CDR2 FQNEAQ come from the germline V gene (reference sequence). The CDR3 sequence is CASSLGLAGDTQYF. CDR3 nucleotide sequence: TGTGCCAGCAGCTTAGGGCTAGCGGGAGATACGCAGTATTTT.